This TCR beta chain comes out of a study of T cells after yellow fever vaccination. This clonotype has more than one count but fewer than ten. Looked up from germline, CDR1 is MNHEY and CDR2 is SVGAGI. The CDR3 covers 15 residues. V was cut by 2 bases and J by 7 bases, with 14 bases left in between. One entry per CDR3 protein results from TCRdb running MiXCR on the 5' RACE reads. The repertoire holds 200,000 to 300,000 distinct CDR3 sequences, with 6.9% as singletons. Sample: CD4+ T cells sorted from PBMCs, taken 15 days after the yellow fever booster vaccination. V and J are TRBV6-5 and TRBJ1-4, with a weak D call TRBD1 (5 bases). This TCR was recovered from a man aged 25-40 years who received the YFV17D yellow fever vaccine. The CDR3 DNA follows: TGTGCCAGCAGTTACCCTCCGGGGGAAGGTGAAAAACTGTTTTTT. Amino acid sequence: CASSYPPGEGEKLFF.